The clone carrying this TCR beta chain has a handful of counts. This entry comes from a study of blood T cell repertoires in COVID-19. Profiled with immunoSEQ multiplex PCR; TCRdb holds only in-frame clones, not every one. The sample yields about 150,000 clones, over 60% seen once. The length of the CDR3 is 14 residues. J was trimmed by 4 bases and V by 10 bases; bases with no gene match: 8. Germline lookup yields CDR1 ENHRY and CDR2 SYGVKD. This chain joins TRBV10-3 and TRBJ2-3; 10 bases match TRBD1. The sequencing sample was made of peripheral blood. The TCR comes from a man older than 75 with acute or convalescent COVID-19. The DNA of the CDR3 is TGTGCCACCTCGACAGGGGGCCCCCCAGATACGCAGTATTTT. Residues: CATSTGGPPDTQYF.